Listed here is a single T cell receptor beta chain. The sample comes from a study of shared clonotypes between healthy human individuals. Data came from immunoSEQ multiplex PCR; TCRdb stores just in-frame clones and leaves some out. Among 1.4 million to 1.5 million clones, over 95% were seen once, and the ten largest hold approximately 1.1%. Material for sequencing was naive CD4+ T cells sorted from blood. Subset noted: CD45RA+ positively selected. This receptor was taken from a man younger than 40 in good health.

The CDR3 region is CASSEGLAGGSEQFF. CDR3 in DNA: TGTGCCAGCAGCGAGGGACTAGCGGGAGGGTCTGAGCAGTTCTTC. The V gene is TRBV11-3, the J gene TRBJ2-1; 16 bases align to TRBD2. V lost 5 bases to trimming and J lost 9 bases; unmatched junction nucleotides: 4. The CDR3 sequence is 15 residues long. From germline, CDR1 is SGHNT and CDR2 YENEEA.